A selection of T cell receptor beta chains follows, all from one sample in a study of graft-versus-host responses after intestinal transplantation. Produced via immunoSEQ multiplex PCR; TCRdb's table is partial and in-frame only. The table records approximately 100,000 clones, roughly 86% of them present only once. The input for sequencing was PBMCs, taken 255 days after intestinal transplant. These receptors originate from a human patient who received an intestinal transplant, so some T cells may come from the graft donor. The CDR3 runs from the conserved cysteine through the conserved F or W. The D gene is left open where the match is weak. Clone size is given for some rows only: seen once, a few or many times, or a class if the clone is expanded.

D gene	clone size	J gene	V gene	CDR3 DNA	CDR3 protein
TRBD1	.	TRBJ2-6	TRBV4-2	TGTGCCAGCAGCCAACCCCAGGGGGAGTTTTACTCTGGGGCCAACGTCCTGACTTTC	CASSQPQGEFYSGANVLTF
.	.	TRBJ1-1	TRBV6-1	TGTGCCAGCAGTGACGGGGGCAACACTGAAGCTTTCTTT	CASSDGGNTEAFF
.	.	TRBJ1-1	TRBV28	TGTGCCAGCGGCGGAGGGGCTTTTATGAACACTGAAGCTTTCTTT	CASGGGAFMNTEAFF
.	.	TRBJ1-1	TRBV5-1	TGCGCCAGCAGCCCGGAGGTTGGGGTCGTCGAAGCTTTCTTT	CASSPEVGVVEAFF
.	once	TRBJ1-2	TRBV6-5	TGTGCCAGCAGTTACTCGACGGGGTCCCCCTGGGGCTACACCTTC	CASSYSTGSPWGYTF
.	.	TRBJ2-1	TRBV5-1	TGCGCCAGCAGCTCAGACACTGAGCAGTTCTTC	CASSSDTEQFF
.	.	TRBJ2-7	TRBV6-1	TGTGCCAGCAGTCGACAGCCAAACTACGAGCAGTACTTC	CASSRQPNYEQYF
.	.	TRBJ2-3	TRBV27	TGTGCCAGCAGTTTTGGGCCTGCGGGCACAGATACGCAGTATTTT	CASSFGPAGTDTQYF
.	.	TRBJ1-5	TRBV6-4	TGTGCCAGCAGTGACTCGATGGGGGACCGTCCTAATCAGCCCCAGCATTTT	CASSDSMGDRPNQPQHF
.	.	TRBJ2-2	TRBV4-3	TGCGCCAGCAGCCAGGGACACTTGAACACCGGGGAGCTGTTTTTT	CASSQGHLNTGELFF
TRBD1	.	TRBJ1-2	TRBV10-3	TGTGCCATCAGTGAGTCGACAGGGACTAACTATGGCTACACCTTC	CAISESTGTNYGYTF
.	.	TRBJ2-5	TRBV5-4	TGTGCCAGCCGCCTGACTCCGGGACACGGTCAAGAGACCCAGTACTTC	CASRLTPGHGQETQYF
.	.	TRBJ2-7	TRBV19	TGTGCCAGTAGTACCGGACGGGGCAACGAGCAGTACTTC	CASSTGRGNEQYF
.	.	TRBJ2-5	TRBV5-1	TGCGCCAGCAGCTTCGGGGGGCCCGGGACCCAGTACTTC	CASSFGGPGTQYF
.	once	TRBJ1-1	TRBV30	TGTGCCTGGAGTGTCTCGGGGGGCGCGATGTCGGCTTTCTTT	CAWSVSGGAMSAFF
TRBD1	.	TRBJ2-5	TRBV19	TGTGCCAGTAGTGTACAGGGGCAACGGGGAGAGACCCAGTACTTC	CASSVQGQRGETQYF
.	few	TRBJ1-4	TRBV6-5	TGTGCCAGCAGCCGGGACCGGGAAAAACTGTTTTTT	CASSRDREKLFF
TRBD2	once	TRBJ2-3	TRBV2	TGTGCCAGCCCCGTCTCGAGGATAGCGGGGGGCACAGATACGCAGTATTTT	CASPVSRIAGGTDTQYF
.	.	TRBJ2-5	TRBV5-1	TGCGCCAGCAGCTCCAACCGGGAGACCCAGTACTTC	CASSSNRETQYF
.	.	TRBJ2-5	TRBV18	TGTGCCAGCTCACCAGTAGGACACGTATCGGGGACCCAGTACTTC	CASSPVGHVSGTQYF
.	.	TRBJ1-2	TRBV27	TGTGCCAGCAGTCACCGACCGGGACTTTCGGACTATGGCTACACCTTC	CASSHRPGLSDYGYTF
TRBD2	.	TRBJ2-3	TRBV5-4	TGTGCCAGCAGCTGGGGACTTACGGGGGGGCAGTATTTT	CASSWGLTGGQYF
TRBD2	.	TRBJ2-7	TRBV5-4	TGTGCCAGCAGCTTGGTGCCTAGCGGGGGGGCGGCAAGGGGAGAGCAGTACTTC	CASSLVPSGGAARGEQYF
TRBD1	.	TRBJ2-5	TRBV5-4	TGTGCCAGCAGTCAGGACAGGTTGGCCGAGACCCAGTACTTC	CASSQDRLAETQYF
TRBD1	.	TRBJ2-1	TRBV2	TGTGCCAGCCAATGGGACAGGAGCGGCAATGAGCAGTTCTTC	CASQWDRSGNEQFF
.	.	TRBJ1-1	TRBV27	TGTGCCAGCAGCCCCAATCGCCTTACAGCGGTTGAAGCTTTCTTT	CASSPNRLTAVEAFF
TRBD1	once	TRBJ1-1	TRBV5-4	TGTGCCAGCAGCCCCAGGGACAGGGTCAACACTGAAGCTTTCTTT	CASSPRDRVNTEAFF
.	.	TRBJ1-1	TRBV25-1	TGTGCCAGCCATAGAGGAGGGGACACTGAAGCTTTCTTT	CASHRGGDTEAFF